This T cell receptor beta chain originates from a study of response to subunit inactivated influenza vaccine. This clonotype was counted between two and nine times. The antigen is undetermined. Study-level findings and limits: Few additional T cells are recruited per seasonal influenza vaccination, authors suggested.

Germline V gives CDR1 MNHEY, CDR2 SVGEGT. This CDR3 comprises 17 residues. Germline trimming cut 0 bases from V and 7 bases from J; bases unmatched to any gene: 7. In TCRdb, the RT-PCR reads were re-called with MiXCR into one record per CDR3 protein. Among about 300,000 distinct CDR3 sequences listed, about a fifth were seen once. This sequence joins TRBV6-2 or TRBV6-3 and TRBJ1-5; TRBD1 matches 12 bases. The starting material was PBMCs from blood, obtained less than 22 months after vaccination. The TCR comes from a man aged 50-75 years who received an inactivated influenza vaccine. CDR3: CASSYSGTGGLRQPQHF. In DNA, the CDR3 is TGTGCCAGCAGTTACTCAGGGACAGGGGGCCTCCGGCAGCCCCAGCATTTT.